A selection of T cell receptor beta chains follows, all from one sample in a study of OX40 agonist ivuxolimab in advanced cancers. TCRdb's copy holds only in-frame clones and misses some; the assay was immunoSEQ multiplex PCR. The top ten hold 40% to 50% of the sample, which has tens of thousands of clones, approximately 83% seen once. The specimen was CD4+ or CD8+ T cells sorted from blood, collected in a trial of the OX40 agonist ivuxolimab. These receptors were collected from an adult with an advanced solid tumor such as melanoma, head and neck, liver or kidney cancer. The CDR3 runs from the conserved cysteine through the conserved F or W. D genes are given only for firm matches. Only some rows state a clone size, as once, few, many or a class for expanded clones.

clone_size j_call d_call v_call cdr3_aa cdr3_nt
NA TRBJ2-7 NA TRBV5-5 CASSLWPGADEQYF TGTGCCAGCAGCTTGTGGCCGGGGGCGGACGAGCAGTACTTC
NA TRBJ2-3 NA TRBV27 CASSFRVMGTDTQYF TGTGCCAGCAGTTTTAGGGTAATGGGCACAGATACGCAGTATTTT
NA TRBJ2-5 NA TRBV10-1 CASRGFSKGTQETQYF TGCGCCAGCAGGGGATTTTCGAAGGGGACACAAGAGACCCAGTACTTC
NA TRBJ2-4 NA TRBV6-1 CASSIPLDIQYF TGTGCCAGCAGTATCCCTCTGGACATTCAGTACTTC
NA TRBJ2-7 TRBD2 TRBV18 CASSPGTKRKYEQYF TGTGCCAGCTCACCAGGGACTAAGCGGAAGTACGAGCAGTACTTC
NA TRBJ2-7 NA TRBV15 CATSPHSSSGEQYF TGTGCCACCAGCCCCCACAGTAGCTCCGGCGAGCAGTACTTC
once TRBJ1-2 NA TRBV27 CASSSTLGTPYGYTF TGTGCCAGCAGTTCGACCCTAGGGACTCCTTATGGCTACACCTTC
NA TRBJ2-1 TRBD1 TRBV9 CASSVEGAGLDEQFF TGTGCCAGCAGCGTAGAGGGGGCAGGACTCGATGAGCAGTTCTTC
few TRBJ1-1 NA TRBV5-1 CASKGTEAFF TGCGCCAGTAAGGGCACTGAAGCTTTCTTT
once TRBJ1-5 NA TRBV28 CASSFVGEGNQPQHF TGTGCCAGCAGTTTCGTAGGGGAGGGCAATCAGCCCCAGCATTTT
NA TRBJ2-7 NA TRBV2 CASSTRLEWYEQYF TGTGCCAGCAGCACGAGGTTGGAGTGGTACGAGCAGTACTTC
NA TRBJ2-5 TRBD2 TRBV6-1 CASSDGSGGRFKETQYF TGTGCCAGCAGTGACGGTAGCGGGGGCCGATTCAAAGAGACCCAGTACTTC
NA TRBJ2-7 TRBD2 TRBV29-1 CSALGLAGGYSYEQYF TGCAGCGCCTTGGGACTAGCGGGAGGTTACTCCTACGAGCAGTACTTC
NA TRBJ2-1 TRBD1 TRBV7-2 CAYRGYEQFF TGTGCCTACAGGGGATATGAGCAGTTCTTC
NA TRBJ2-1 NA TRBV25-1 CASSELLAFGRGEQFF TGTGCCAGCAGTGAATTACTGGCCTTCGGAAGAGGTGAGCAGTTCTTC
NA TRBJ2-2 NA TRBV15 CATSRARTNTGELFF TGTGCCACCAGCAGAGCCCGCACCAACACCGGGGAGCTGTTTTTT
NA TRBJ2-5 NA TRBV9 CASSPYRGTGETQYF TGTGCCAGCAGCCCATATAGGGGGACGGGGGAGACCCAGTACTTC
NA TRBJ1-3 NA TRBV21-1 CASSKYGIKMGSGNTIYF TGTGCCAGCAGCAAATACGGGATTAAAATGGGCTCTGGAAACACCATATATTTT
NA TRBJ2-6 NA TRBV7-8 CASSSQGNGANVLTF TGTGCCAGCAGCTCCCAGGGTAATGGGGCCAACGTCCTGACTTTC
NA TRBJ2-3 NA TRBV4-1 CASRGRGQTSTDTQYF TGCGCCAGCAGGGGCAGGGGACAAACTAGCACAGATACGCAGTATTTT
NA TRBJ2-7 TRBD1 TRBV7-6 CASTPGQGKDDEQYF TGTGCCAGCACCCCTGGACAGGGGAAAGACGACGAGCAGTACTTC
NA TRBJ2-7 NA TRBV9 CASSVDGGLSYEQYF TGTGCCAGCAGCGTAGACGGCGGGCTCTCCTACGAGCAGTACTTC
NA TRBJ2-7 TRBD2 TRBV7-6 CASSLEPGGSYEQYF TGTGCCAGCAGCTTAGAGCCGGGGGGCTCCTACGAGCAGTACTTC
NA TRBJ2-3 TRBD2 TRBV6-4 CASSLGTSGRTDTQYF TGTGCCAGCAGTCTAGGGACTAGCGGGAGGACAGATACGCAGTATTTT
NA TRBJ2-7 NA TRBV28 CASSLAGYEQYF TGTGCCAGCAGTTTGGCAGGGTACGAGCAGTACTTC
NA TRBJ2-3 NA TRBV9 CASRETAGDTQYF TGTGCCAGCAGGGAAACGGCGGGGGATACGCAGTATTTT
NA TRBJ1-4 TRBD1 TRBV2 CASTEWTGTVLSEKLFF TGTGCCAGCACTGAATGGACAGGGACAGTTTTAAGTGAAAAACTGTTTTTT
NA TRBJ1-1 NA TRBV7-8 CASSLERNTEAFF TGTGCCAGCAGCTTGGAGAGAAACACTGAAGCTTTCTTT
NA TRBJ1-1 NA TRBV6-5 CASSYTGTEAFF TGTGCCAGCAGTTACACCGGGACTGAAGCTTTCTTT
NA TRBJ2-3 NA TRBV9 CASSVGGRGTDTQYF TGTGCCAGCAGCGTAGGGGGGCGGGGCACAGATACGCAGTATTTT
NA TRBJ1-2 NA TRBV18 CASSPTPPNYGYTF TGTGCCAGCTCACCTACACCACCTAACTATGGCTACACCTTC
NA TRBJ2-1 NA TRBV11-2 CASSLVWGDEQFF TGTGCCAGCAGCTTAGTCTGGGGGGATGAGCAGTTCTTC
NA TRBJ2-5 NA TRBV9 CASSPDGTEETQYF TGTGCCAGCAGCCCGGACGGAACTGAAGAGACCCAGTACTTC
NA TRBJ2-3 TRBD1 TRBV12-5 CASGFATGGAAVLDTQYF TGTGCTAGTGGTTTCGCCACAGGGGGCGCGGCCGTTTTGGATACGCAGTATTTT
NA TRBJ1-1 TRBD1 TRBV25-1 CASQQGWNTEAFF TGTGCCAGCCAACAGGGGTGGAACACTGAAGCTTTCTTT
once TRBJ2-5 NA TRBV30 CAWSTGTGETQYF TGTGCCTGGAGTACTGGTACTGGAGAGACCCAGTACTTC
NA TRBJ2-1 TRBD2 TRBV13 CASRQSGGARYNEQFF TGTGCCAGCAGACAAAGCGGGGGGGCCCGCTACAATGAGCAGTTCTTC
large TRBJ1-1 TRBD1 TRBV19 CASSLTGGASTEAFF TGTGCCAGTAGTTTAACAGGGGGCGCATCCACTGAAGCTTTCTTT